One sample yielded the 27 T cell receptor beta chains listed below, sequenced in a study of a mutant IDH1 vaccine in newly diagnosed glioma. Time point: week 35, safety follow-up. Doses of 300 ug of mutant IDH1 20-mer peptide were given with topical imiquimod. These TCRs' antigens remain unknown. This table comes from immunoSEQ multiplex PCR, and its TCRdb copy is limited to in-frame clones, with some not included. The data contain 30,000 or so clones, around three quarters of them singletons. The sample in question was PBMCs, obtained from a glioma patient whose treatment included an IDH1 peptide vaccine. Receptor source: a man aged 40-49 years with glioma. Some clones in this sample may be carry-over from other donors' samples.

This chain connects TRBV4-1 to TRBJ1-2, with 7 bases matching TRBD1. Per germline, CDR1 MGHRA and CDR2 YSYEKL. The CDR3 extends over 15 amino acids. Unmatched junction bases numbered 5, after V lost 1 base and J lost 3 bases. CDR3 residues: CASSQGQGDYYGYTF. In DNA, the CDR3 is TGCGCCAGCAGCCAAGGACAGGGTGATTACTATGGCTACACCTTC.

V is TRBV5-1 and J is TRBJ1-2; the D is unclear. Trimming removed 1 base from V and 5 bases from J, with 12 bases in between. The CDR3 length is 14 residues. CDR1 SGHRS and CDR2 YFSETQ come from the germline V gene. The CDR3 DNA reads as TGCGCCAGCAGCTTGTTTACTACAAGATATGGCTACACCTTC. Its protein product is CASSLFTTRYGYTF.

The rearrangement joins TRBV18 to TRBJ1-1, with TRBD1 matching over 7 bases. V lost 3 bases to trimming and J lost 0 bases; unmatched junction nucleotides: 10. Germline-derived CDR1 and CDR2 are KGHSH and LQKENI. The CDR3 consists of 17 residues. This chain's CDR3 is CASSPGWRGRMNTEAFF. The CDR3 nucleotides read TGTGCCAGCTCACCGGGATGGAGGGGGCGAATGAACACTGAAGCTTTCTTT.

This chain uses TRBV10-3 with TRBJ2-1; 7 bases match TRBD2. J lost 5 bases, V lost 6 bases, and 13 bases had no gene match. The CDR3 loop spans 16 amino acids. CDR1 is ENHRY and CDR2 is SYGVKD in the germline V gene. CDR3 in amino acids: CAIRGSGAGTNNEQFF. CDR3 sequence (DNA): TGTGCCATCAGGGGGTCAGGAGCGGGGACCAACAATGAGCAGTTCTTC.

V and J are TRBV5-4 and TRBJ2-5; 14 nucleotides agree with TRBD2. The CDR3 totals 16 residues. Trimming removed 5 bases from V and 3 bases from J; junction bases left unmatched: 6. Germline V CDR1 and CDR2: SGHNT, YYREEE (reference sequence). For the CDR3, the DNA is TGTGCCAGCAGATTCGGACTAGCGGGGGGTGAAGAGACCCAGTACTTC. Protein: CASRFGLAGGEETQYF.

The J gene is TRBJ2-2, the V gene TRBV19; D ambiguous. The CDR3 sequence is 14 residues long. Germline lookup yields CDR1 LNHDA and CDR2 SQIVND (reference sequence). V was pared by 3 bases and J by 0 bases, with 5 bases between. CDR3 in amino acids: CASSIASNTGELFF. The CDR3 coding sequence is TGTGCCAGTAGTATTGCCTCGAACACCGGGGAGCTGTTTTTT.

The chain links TRBV4-1 to TRBJ1-2, with a tentative D call TRBD1 (6 bases). Per the germline V gene, CDR1 is MGHRA and CDR2 is YSYEKL. The CDR3 totals 15 residues. V was cut by 1 base and J by 6 bases, with 15 bases left in between. The CDR3 DNA follows: TGCGCCAGCAGCCAAGGACTCGACAGGAAACATGGCTACACCTTC. This translates into CASSQGLDRKHGYTF.

This chain links TRBV5-4 with TRBJ1-2, with TRBD1 identical over 8 bases. The CDR3 consists of 15 residues. With V trimmed by 1 base and J by 4 bases, 6 bases remained unmatched. From germline, CDR1 is SGHNT and CDR2 YYREEE (reference sequence). This CDR3 is CASSLSTTGAYGYTF. The CDR3 DNA reads as TGTGCCAGCAGCTTGTCGACGACAGGGGCCTATGGCTACACCTTC.

The genes are TRBV2 and TRBJ2-1; the D is unclear. The CDR3 length is 12 residues. Germline loops: CDR1 SNHLY, CDR2 FYNNEI. Deletions cut 2 bases from V and 5 bases from J, with 4 bases between. CDR3: CASSESDNEQFF. The DNA of the CDR3 is TGTGCCAGCAGTGAATCCGACAATGAGCAGTTCTTC.

The rearrangement joins TRBV5-1 to TRBJ2-7; a weak D match, TRBD2 (5 bases). This CDR3 has 13 residues. The germline gives CDR1 SGHRS, CDR2 YFSETQ. V lost 4 bases to trimming and J lost 2 bases, with 10 bases between them. The CDR3 region is CASSPAGTYEQYF. The CDR3 DNA is TGCGCCAGCAGCCCGGCGGGTACCTACGAGCAGTACTTC.

The chain is built from TRBV7-6 and TRBJ2-7, with D maybe TRBD1 (6 bases). This CDR3 contains 15 residues. V was cut by 6 bases and J by 0 bases, with 15 bases left in between. Germline V CDR1 and CDR2: SGHVS, FNYEAQ. CDR3 nucleotide sequence: TGTGCCAGCAGGGCCGGGACAAGTGCCTCCTACGAGCAGTACTTC. Translated, it gives CASRAGTSASYEQYF.

The chain links TRBV5-4 to TRBJ2-3, with 7 bases aligning to TRBD1. The V segment lost 6 bases and the J segment 3 bases; nucleotides outside the gene matches: 13. CDR3 size: 16 residues. Germline-derived CDR1 and CDR2 are SGHNT and YYREEE (reference sequence). CDR3 amino acids: CASKLDRQGRTDTQYF. The CDR3, as DNA: TGTGCCAGCAAATTAGACAGACAGGGTAGGACAGATACGCAGTATTTT.

The chain links TRBV11-2 to TRBJ2-1; possible D gene TRBD2, 5 bases. V was shortened by 0 bases and J by 12 bases, with 15 bases between the two germline ends. Germline-derived CDR1 and CDR2 are SGHAT and FQNNGV. The CDR3 is made up of 14 amino acids. CDR3 in amino acids: CASSLEASLIGQFF. In DNA form, the CDR3 reads TGTGCCAGCAGCTTAGAGGCTAGCTTGATCGGGCAGTTCTTC.

The rearrangement links TRBV10-2 to TRBJ2-5; 8 bases map to TRBD1. CDR3 size: 13 residues. With 6 bases clipped from V and 6 bases from J, the junction kept 6 bases outside the gene matches. Germline V gives CDR1 WSHSY, CDR2 SAAADI. As DNA, the CDR3 is TGCGCCAGCAGCGGACAGGGTGACAAGACCCAGTACTTC. This codes for CASSGQGDKTQYF.

The rearrangement links TRBV27 to TRBJ1-4; 11 bases line up with TRBD1. The V gene end was trimmed by 6 bases and the J gene end by 2 bases; junction bases not matched to a gene: 11. The germline V gene has CDR1 MNHEY and CDR2 SMNVEV (reference sequence). The CDR3 runs 18 residues. The CDR3 protein is CASSPGQGVFGTNEKLFF. The CDR3 DNA follows: TGTGCCAGCAGCCCGGGACAGGGGGTCTTTGGGACTAATGAAAAACTGTTTTTT.

The chain joins TRBV6-6 to TRBJ2-7; D perhaps matches TRBD1 (6 bases). Trimming took off 3 bases at V and 7 bases at J, with 16 bases between the two ends. Germline V CDR1 and CDR2: MNHNY, SVGAGI (reference sequence). The CDR3 is 14 amino acids. In DNA form, the CDR3 reads TGTGCCAGCAGTTATCCAGGGCGAGGGGGTGAGCAGTACTTC. It encodes CASSYPGRGGEQYF.

The rearrangement uses TRBV6-5 and TRBJ2-7, with D possibly TRBD2 on 6 matching bases. Germline lookup yields CDR1 MNHEY and CDR2 SVGAGI. V shed 6 bases and J shed 1 base, with 13 bases lying between them. The CDR3 is made up of 14 amino acids. CDR3 coding DNA: TGTGCCAGCAGGCCGGGACTGACATCCTACGAGCAGTACTTC. The encoded protein is CASRPGLTSYEQYF.

The chain is built from TRBV27 and TRBJ1-6; no reliable D call. Germline CDR1 and CDR2: MNHEY and SMNVEV (reference sequence). Trimming stripped 3 bases from V and 10 bases from J, with 16 bases between. The CDR3 is 15 amino acids. The CDR3 is CASSLGLAPGSPLHF. In DNA, the CDR3 is TGTGCCAGCAGTTTGGGGTTAGCCCCAGGCTCACCCCTCCACTTT.

CDR3 region: CASSDRSAHQETQYF. CDR3 nucleotide sequence: TGTGCCAGCAGTGATAGGTCTGCACACCAAGAGACCCAGTACTTC. The rearrangement joins TRBV2 to TRBJ2-5; no clear D. There are 15 residues in the CDR3. V was pared by 3 bases and J by 0 bases, with 11 bases between. CDR1 SNHLY and CDR2 FYNNEI come from the germline V gene.

The CDR3: CAGRADTDYEQYF. The CDR3 DNA sequence: TGTGCCGGAAGAGCGGACACCGACTACGAGCAGTACTTC. This chain links TRBV2 with TRBJ2-7; D tentatively fits TRBD1 or TRBD2 (5 bases each). Trimming stripped 11 bases from V and 3 bases from J, with 17 bases between. The CDR3 covers 13 residues. Germline values: CDR1 SNHLY, CDR2 FYNNEI. The full variable domain, rest sourced from reference TRBV2 and TRBJ2-7, is EPEVTQTPSHQVTQMGQEVILRCVPISNHLYFYWYRQILGQKVEFLVSFYNNEISEKSEIFDDQFSVERPDGSNFTLKIRSTKLEDSAMYFCAGRADTDYEQYFGPGTRLTVT.

This clone was counted once. The CDR3 bases are TGTGCCATCAGGGATTCATTAGATCAGCCCCAGCATTTT. This sequence encodes CAIRDSLDQPQHF. The chain recombines TRBV10-3 with TRBJ1-5, with no clear D. Germline V gene data show CDR1 as ENHRY and CDR2 as SYGVKD. This CDR3 has 13 amino acids. V was cut by 6 bases and J by 5 bases, with 11 bases left in between.

This chain connects TRBV6-1 to TRBJ2-3; maybe TRBD2 (7 bases). This CDR3 spans 14 amino acids. Germline-derived CDR1 and CDR2 are MNHNS and SASEGT. Trimming took off 11 bases at V and 1 base at J, with 16 bases between the two ends. CDR3 in DNA: TGTGCCGGAGGGAGGGGGGCGGGCACAGATACGCAGTATTTT. The encoded protein is CAGGRGAGTDTQYF.

This chain links TRBV5-1 with TRBJ1-2; D gene unclear. Per the germline V gene, CDR1 is SGHRS and CDR2 is YFSETQ. V gave up 0 bases and J gave up 4 bases, with 7 bases separating them. The CDR3 runs 13 residues. CDR3: CASSLDAGYGYTF. Written as DNA, the CDR3 is TGCGCCAGCAGCTTGGACGCAGGCTATGGCTACACCTTC.

The chain links TRBV30 to TRBJ2-3; D gene uncertain. Germline CDR1 GTSNPN, CDR2 SVGIG (reference sequence). CDR3 length: 12 residues. V was cut by 2 bases and J by 0 bases, with 3 bases left in between. CDR3 in DNA: TGTGCCTGGAGTCCCAGCACAGATACGCAGTATTTT. Amino acid sequence: CAWSPSTDTQYF.

The chain is built from TRBV9 and TRBJ1-2, with D maybe TRBD1 (6 bases). The CDR3 is made up of 11 amino acids. The V gene's germline CDR1 is SGDLS and CDR2 YYNGEE. V lost 3 bases and J lost 13, with 13 bases in between. CDR3 protein: CASSGTGLATF. The CDR3 coding sequence is TGTGCCAGCAGCGGAACAGGGCTAGCCACCTTC.

The chain recombines TRBV7-9 with TRBJ1-6; D is ambiguous. This CDR3 spans 13 amino acids. Trimming took 5 bases from V and 9 from J, leaving 11 bases between them. Germline-derived CDR1 and CDR2 are SEHNR and FQNEAQ (reference sequence). The DNA of the CDR3 is TGTGCCAGCAGCCCCAGTACGACTTCACCCCTCCACTTT. Amino acid sequence: CASSPSTTSPLHF. Drawing the rest from reference TRBV7-9 and TRBJ1-6, the complete variable domain is DTGVSQNPRHKITKRGQNVTFRCDPISEHNRLYWYRQTLGQGPEFLTYFQNEAQLEKSRLLSDRFSAERPKGSFSTLEIQRTEQGDSAMYLCASSPSTTSPLHFGNGTRLTVT.

This sequence joins TRBV5-4 and TRBJ2-5, with 8 positions matching TRBD2. The CDR3 is 16 amino acids. The germline V gene encodes CDR1 SGHNT and CDR2 YYREEE (reference sequence). After removal of 4 bases from V and 3 bases from J, the junction contained 11 bases not matched to a gene. The CDR3 DNA reads as TGTGCCAGCAGCCCTTGGGGCGGGGGGATCAAAGAGACCCAGTACTTC. Amino acid sequence: CASSPWGGGIKETQYF.